The next 24 T cell receptor beta chains were all read from a single sample in a study of PD-1 blockade in classical Hodgkin lymphoma. Stated time point: cycle 4 day 1 (C4D1), after six to seven weeks of nivolumab. All the patients suffered relapse after autologous stem cell transplantation, and brentuximab vedotin exposure differed. Generated by immunoSEQ multiplex PCR, the TCRdb table keeps only in-frame clones and is missing some. Of some 39,000 clones in the sample, just under 80% were seen once. The specimen was peripheral blood mononuclear cells (PBMCs), collected before the fourth cycle of nivolumab. The receptors here all came from a human donor with classical Hodgkin lymphoma.

The chain employs TRBV19 and TRBJ1-2, with unresolved D. The CDR3 is made up of 13 amino acids. Germline V gives CDR1 LNHDA, CDR2 SQIVND (reference sequence). Trimming left V 3 bases short and J 4 bases short, with 9 bases between. Written as DNA, the CDR3 is TGTGCCAGTAGTATCGGGCAGACCTATGGCTACACCTTC. Its translation: CASSIGQTYGYTF. Full variable domain (outside the CDR3, taken from reference TRBV19 and TRBJ1-2): DGGITQSPKYLFRKEGQNVTLSCEQNLNHDAMYWYRQDPGQGLRLIYYSQIVNDFQKGDIAEGYSVSREKKESFPLTVTSAQKNPTAFYLCASSIGQTYGYTFGSGTRLTVV.

This clone was recorded once. The chain links TRBV4-3 to TRBJ1-2; no reliable D call. Trimming pared 1 base from V and 8 bases from J, leaving 17 bases between. The CDR3 spans 15 residues. Germline CDR1 LGHNA, CDR2 YSLEER. The CDR3 reads CASSQGRTVPAGYTF. CDR3 sequence (DNA): TGCGCCAGCAGCCAAGGGAGAACAGTCCCGGCGGGCTACACCTTC.

In its sample, this clone was seen a few times. The chain couples TRBV11-2 to TRBJ2-1, with 8 bases lining up with TRBD2. Germline V gives CDR1 SGHAT, CDR2 FQNNGV. The CDR3 covers 17 residues. The V segment lost 4 bases and the J segment 6 bases; nucleotides outside the gene matches: 14. CDR3 amino acids: CASSSRRTSLLSNEQFF. The CDR3 bases are TGTGCCAGCAGCTCACGACGGACTAGCCTTCTAAGCAATGAGCAGTTCTTC.

This chain uses TRBV9 with TRBJ2-3; no definite D call. The CDR3 spans 12 residues. CDR1 and CDR2 from the germline V gene are SGDLS and YYNGEE. Trimming shortened V by 7 bases and J by 5 bases, and 11 bases separated the two germline ends. CDR3 DNA sequence: TGTGCCAGCTCGGTTCAGCTAGATACGCAGTATTTT. It codes for CASSVQLDTQYF.

The chain combines TRBV29-1 with TRBJ1-1; TRBD1 is a possible D gene (5 bases). The CDR3 has 13 residues. The germline gives CDR1 SQVTM, CDR2 ANQGSEA. Trimming pared 7 bases from V and 3 bases from J, leaving 15 bases between. The CDR3 coding sequence is TGCAGCGGGGGGAACAGGTTAGACACTGAAGCTTTCTTT. Encoded protein: CSGGNRLDTEAFF. Full variable domain (missing parts from reference TRBV29-1 and TRBJ1-1): SAVISQKPSRDICQRGTSLTIQCQVDSQVTMMFWYRQQPGQSLTLIATANQGSEATYESGFVIDKFPISRPNLTFSTLTVSNMSPEDSSIYLCSGGNRLDTEAFFGQGTRLTVV.

This clone appeared a few times. The V gene is TRBV7-9, the J gene TRBJ1-1; 7 nucleotides line up with TRBD1. The CDR3 loop spans 14 amino acids. Germline assignment: CDR1 SEHNR and CDR2 FQNEAQ (reference sequence). V lost 2 bases, J lost 5 bases, and 5 bases stayed unmatched. Here the CDR3 DNA reads TGTGCCAGCAGCTTACGCCAGGGGGAGACTGAAGCTTTCTTT. It yields the protein CASSLRQGETEAFF.

This clone occurred a few times. The genes are TRBV18 and TRBJ1-4; D is undetermined. This CDR3 spans 12 amino acids. The germline gives CDR1 KGHSH, CDR2 LQKENI. Trimming removed 6 bases at V and 10 bases at J, with 12 bases between. CDR3: CASSRDPGKLFF. The CDR3 nucleotides read TGTGCCAGCTCGAGGGATCCGGGAAAACTGTTTTTT.

The rearrangement uses TRBV28 and TRBJ2-5; no firm D call. The V end was cut by 5 bases, the J end by 1 base, with 11 bases between. The CDR3 covers 14 residues. The germline V gene encodes CDR1 MDHEN and CDR2 SYDVKM. CDR3: CASSQQTVQETQYF. CDR3 nucleotides: TGTGCCAGCAGTCAACAGACGGTCCAAGAGACCCAGTACTTC.

The CDR3 here is CASRPTGATDTQYF. The CDR3 region has the DNA TGTGCCAGCAGGCCGACAGGGGCCACAGATACGCAGTATTTT. The V call is TRBV28, the J call TRBJ2-3; 8 bases are shared with TRBD1. This CDR3 has 14 amino acids. Germline CDR1 MDHEN, CDR2 SYDVKM. The junction had 4 bases not matched to a gene; V was cut back by 6 bases and J by 2 bases.

The chain employs TRBV9 and TRBJ1-2; D perhaps matches TRBD1 (5 bases). This CDR3 is 14 amino acids long. Between the trimmed V and J ends, which lost 2 bases and 9 bases, there was a span of 17 bases. CDR1 is SGDLS and CDR2 is YYNGEE in the germline V gene. CDR3 bases: TGTGCCAGCAGCGTCTCCAGCGGGGCTATGCGCTACACCTTC. Its translation is CASSVSSGAMRYTF.

J is TRBJ1-6 and V is TRBV6-5; D ambiguous. V lost 0 bases to trimming and J lost 3 bases, with 9 bases between them. The CDR3 spans 16 residues. CDR1 is MNHEY and CDR2 is SVGAGI in the germline V gene. CDR3 region: CASSYSMTLYNSPLHF. Written as DNA, the CDR3 is TGTGCCAGCAGTTACTCGATGACCCTCTATAATTCACCCCTCCACTTT.

The J gene is TRBJ1-2, the V gene TRBV30, with 8 bases lining up with TRBD1. The germline V gene has CDR1 GTSNPN and CDR2 SVGIG (reference sequence). The J segment lost 5 bases and the V segment lost 5 bases, leaving 7 bases of the junction unmatched. This CDR3 comprises 13 residues. CDR3 region: CAWSRDRSYGYTF. The CDR3 coding sequence is TGTGCCTGGTCCCGGGACAGGAGTTATGGCTACACCTTC.

The J gene is TRBJ2-2, the V gene TRBV19; possibly TRBD1 or TRBD2 for D (5 bases each). Per germline, CDR1 LNHDA and CDR2 SQIVND (reference sequence). The CDR3 is 19 amino acids. The V gene lost 4 bases and the J gene lost 7 bases, with 28 bases spanning the gap. The CDR3 region has the DNA TGTGCCAGTAGTAGGGGACCCGAAGGAATACCCCTAAAGGGCGGGGAGCTGTTTTTT. This codes for CASSRGPEGIPLKGGELFF.

The chain joins TRBV4-2 to TRBJ1-2; D unclear. Germline assignment: CDR1 LGHNA and CDR2 YNFKEQ. CDR3 length: 15 residues. Trimming shortened V by 6 bases and J by 5 bases, and 19 bases separated the two germline ends. CDR3 coding DNA: TGTGCCAGCAGTCAGAGCCGAGTTGAGGTATATGGCTACACCTTC. It yields the protein CASSQSRVEVYGYTF.

The chain employs TRBV11-3 and TRBJ1-4; D unresolved. This CDR3 comprises 15 residues. Per the germline V gene, CDR1 is SGHNT and CDR2 is YENEEA. V was shortened by 1 base and J by 0 bases, with 6 bases between the two germline ends. The CDR3 nucleotides are TGTGCCAGCAGCTTAGGCGCGGCAACTAATGAAAAACTGTTTTTT. As protein: CASSLGAATNEKLFF.

This chain uses TRBV4-3 with TRBJ2-1; D perhaps matches TRBD2 (6 bases). Germline values: CDR1 LGHNA, CDR2 YSLEER. Trimming took 2 bases from V and 3 from J, leaving 20 bases between them. The CDR3 runs 18 residues. CDR3: CASSQNPVTSEVYNEQFF. The CDR3 region has the DNA TGCGCCAGCAGCCAAAACCCAGTGACTAGTGAAGTCTACAATGAGCAGTTCTTC.

This chain uses TRBV7-6 with TRBJ1-4; TRBD1 agrees at 7 bases. J was trimmed by 4 bases and V by 3 bases; bases with no gene match: 2. Germline CDR1 is SGHVS and CDR2 is FNYEAQ. The CDR3 runs to 14 residues. The CDR3 DNA sequence: TGTGCCAGCAGCTTGGGACAGCATAATGAAAAACTGTTTTTT. Protein sequence: CASSLGQHNEKLFF. Full variable domain (remainder filled in from reference TRBV7-6 and TRBJ1-4): GAGVSQSPRYKVTKRGQDVALRCDPISGHVSLYWYRQALGQGPEFLTYFNYEAQQDKSGLPNDRFSAERPEGSISTLTIQRTEQRDSAMYRCASSLGQHNEKLFFGSGTQLSVL.

The table lists this clone with a count of one. This rearrangement joins TRBV7-8 to TRBJ2-7, with 7 bases that match TRBD1. The CDR3 has 13 residues. Germline lookup yields CDR1 SGHVS and CDR2 FQNEAQ. Trimming cost V 4 bases and J 0 bases; bases outside gene matches: 0. The DNA for the CDR3 is TGTGCCAGCAGCTGGGACAGCTCCTACGAGCAGTACTTC. It yields the protein CASSWDSSYEQYF.

This clone was observed a few times. The J gene is TRBJ2-6, the V gene TRBV5-8; D is ambiguous. This CDR3 comprises 14 residues. The V gene lost 4 bases and the J gene lost 5 bases, with 10 bases spanning the gap. From germline, CDR1 is SGHTS and CDR2 YDEGEE. The CDR3 DNA follows: TGTGCCAGCAGCCTCTCGACTCGGGCCAACGTCCTGACTTTC. Translating gives CASSLSTRANVLTF.

The chain recombines TRBV25-1 with TRBJ1-1, with D tentatively TRBD1 (5 bases). V lost 3 bases and J lost 4, with 12 bases in between. CDR1 and CDR2 from the germline V gene are MGHDK and SYGVNS. CDR3 size: 14 residues. Here the CDR3 DNA reads TGTGCCAGCAGTGACCCAGGGTGGTCCACTGAAGCTTTCTTT. This translates into CASSDPGWSTEAFF.

CDR3 coding DNA: TGTGCCAGCAGTGTGAGAAGGGGCCACACCATATATTTT. Its translation is CASSVRRGHTIYF. This chain connects TRBV2 to TRBJ1-3, with D maybe TRBD1 (5 bases). The CDR3 has 13 amino acids. Germline loops: CDR1 SNHLY, CDR2 FYNNEI. Trimming left V 4 bases short and J 8 bases short, with 12 bases between. The full variable domain, in which reference TRBV2 and TRBJ1-3 provide the parts outside the CDR3, is EPEVTQTPSHQVTQMGQEVILRCVPISNHLYFYWYRQILGQKVEFLVSFYNNEISEKSEIFDDQFSVERPDGSNFTLKIRSTKLEDSAMYFCASSVRRGHTIYFGEGSWLTVV.

The gene calls are TRBV13 and TRBJ2-1; 8 bases map to TRBD2. V gave up 3 bases and J gave up 7 bases; unmatched junction bases: 5. The germline gives CDR1 PRHDT, CDR2 FYEKMQ (reference sequence). The CDR3 covers 14 residues. The CDR3 protein is CASSFRLAKNEQFF. CDR3 sequence (DNA): TGTGCCAGCAGCTTCCGACTAGCGAAAAATGAGCAGTTCTTC.

The gene calls are TRBV6-5 and TRBJ1-4; 9 nucleotides agree with TRBD1. Germline loops: CDR1 MNHEY, CDR2 SVGAGI. CDR3 length equals 15 residues. V shed 0 bases and J 8 bases; nucleotides not matched to a gene: 4. In nucleotides, the CDR3 is TGTGCCAGCAGTTACTCGGGACAGGGATGGGAAAAACTGTTTTTT. Amino acid sequence: CASSYSGQGWEKLFF.

This clone has only a few counts. V gene TRBV5-1 combines with J gene TRBJ2-3; no reliable D call. Germline CDR1 SGHRS, CDR2 YFSETQ. Between the trimmed V and J ends, which lost 2 bases and 0 bases, there was a span of 4 bases. The CDR3 contains 13 residues. The CDR3 bases are TGCGCCAGCAGCTTCGGGAGCACAGATACGCAGTATTTT. It codes for CASSFGSTDTQYF.